This T cell receptor beta chain was sequenced in a study of cytomegalovirus exposure and HLA in healthy donors. Across the study: Earlier, 95 million to 140 million unique TCR beta sequences were recovered from approximately 200 million T cells by an analysis. General study results and limits: The records held CMV serostatus as the only immune exposure information.

CDR1 is SGHRS, CDR2 YFSETQ, per germline. The ends were cut back, 5 bases at V and 10 bases at J, with 19 bases in the middle. This CDR3 is built from 14 residues. Notes on this clone: Antigen unknown.

Researchers ran the PCR with 60 Vbeta and 13 Jbeta primers. Some clones are missing from TCRdb's copy, which holds only in-frame ones; the method was immunoSEQ multiplex PCR. The table lists around 140,000 clones, about 80% of them singletons. What was sequenced was PBMCs. This TCR was recovered from a woman aged 40 to 50 in good health and CMV-seronegative. This chain joins TRBV5-1 and TRBJ1-5; TRBD1 might be the D (6 bases). DNA for the CDR3: TGCGCCAGCAGACCCCAGGGGCCCTCGGGACCCCAGCATTTT. Translation: CASRPQGPSGPQHF.